Below are 31 T cell receptor beta chains sequenced from a single sample in a study of identical twins. From the 5' RACE reads, TCRdb called clonotypes with MiXCR, one entry per CDR3 protein. The table records 350,000 or so distinct CDR3 sequences, approximately 10% of them present only once. Sample: naive T cells sorted from blood. Receptors originate from a woman aged 45-59 years in good health.

This clonotype occurred many times. The V and J genes are TRBV5-1 and TRBJ2-7; 9 bases map to TRBD2. Germline assignment: CDR1 SGHRS and CDR2 YFSETQ. This CDR3 has 17 residues. V lost 0 bases and J lost 5; bases outside the gene matches: 12. CDR3: CASSLERWREGLHEQYF. The CDR3 DNA sequence: TGCGCCAGCAGCTTGGAGCGCTGGCGGGAGGGCCTCCACGAGCAGTACTTC.

V gene TRBV7-7 combines with J gene TRBJ2-1; possibly TRBD1 for D (6 bases). Germline assignment: CDR1 SSHAT and CDR2 FNYEAQ (reference sequence). The ends were cut back, 3 bases at V and 8 bases at J, with 11 bases in the middle. This CDR3 contains 13 residues. The CDR3 region has the DNA TGTGCCAGCAGCTTTTCAGGGGTTGATGAGCAGTTCTTC. It codes for CASSFSGVDEQFF.

The chain employs TRBV5-6 and TRBJ2-2; the D is unclear. The V gene lost 0 bases and the J gene lost 7 bases, with 13 bases spanning the gap. This CDR3 contains 15 residues. CDR1 and CDR2 (germline): SGHDT, YYEEEE. In DNA, the CDR3 is TGTGCCAGCAGCTTGGCGGGTACGGTCTACGGGGAGCTGTTTTTT. Translating it yields CASSLAGTVYGELFF.

There are many counts of this clonotype. V usage is TRBV12-3 or TRBV12-4 and J usage is TRBJ2-1, with 9 bases fitting TRBD2. V trimming: 6 bases; J trimming: 5 bases; junction bases outside the gene matches: 5. This CDR3 spans 14 amino acids. CDR3 sequence: CASSFVAGDNEQFF. CDR3 nucleotides: TGTGCCAGCAGCTTCGTAGCGGGAGACAATGAGCAGTTCTTC.

This clonotype was counted ten times or more. The V and J genes are TRBV6-5 and TRBJ2-3, with D possibly being TRBD1 (5 bases). CDR1 MNHEY and CDR2 SVGAGI come from the germline V gene. The CDR3 loop spans 14 amino acids. Trimming took off 0 bases at V and 3 bases at J, with 7 bases between the two ends. The CDR3 reads CASSYSRDTDTQYF. The CDR3 DNA is TGTGCCAGCAGTTACTCCAGGGATACAGATACGCAGTATTTT.

This sequence joins TRBV7-2 and TRBJ2-1, with TRBD2 identical over 9 bases. The V gene end was trimmed by 5 bases and the J gene end by 14 bases; junction bases not matched to a gene: 13. The germline gives CDR1 SGHTA, CDR2 FQGNSA. The CDR3 sequence is 14 residues long. The CDR3 region has the DNA TGTGCCAGCAGCCAACAGTTTAGCGGGAGAGTAGAGTTCTTC. Protein product: CASSQQFSGRVEFF.

This clonotype has at least ten counts. The chain has TRBV6-6 and TRBJ1-3, with TRBD1 identical over 8 bases. Looked up from germline, CDR1 is MNHNY and CDR2 is SVGAGI (reference sequence). V dropped 5 bases and J dropped 1; count of bases not matched to a gene: 4. The CDR3 is 15 residues long. CDR3: CASSDWTGSGNTIYF. The CDR3 DNA reads as TGTGCCAGCAGTGACTGGACAGGGTCTGGAAACACCATATATTTT.

This clonotype was seen repeatedly, ten times or more. This sequence joins TRBV4-1 and TRBJ2-3; no firm D call. Germline assignment: CDR1 MGHRA and CDR2 YSYEKL. The CDR3 extends over 15 amino acids. Trimming pared 1 base from V and 2 bases from J, leaving 10 bases between. The CDR3 bases are TGCGCCAGCAGCCAAGTAGACGGAGTCACAGATACGCAGTATTTT. Its protein is CASSQVDGVTDTQYF.

This CDR3 reads CASSPGQGKQPQHF. For the CDR3, the DNA is TGTGCCAGCTCACCGGGGCAGGGGAAGCAGCCCCAGCATTTT. The rearrangement uses TRBV18 and TRBJ1-5; maybe TRBD1 (6 bases). With 3 bases removed from V and 7 bases from J, the gap between germline ends came to 13 bases. Germline CDR1 and CDR2: KGHSH and LQKENI. This CDR3 has 14 residues. Supplemented by reference TRBV18 and TRBJ1-5, the full variable domain reads NAGVMQNPRHLVRRRGQEARLRCSPMKGHSHVYWYRQLPEEGLKFMVYLQKENIIDESGMPKERFSAEFPKEGPSILRIQQVVRGDSAAYFCASSPGQGKQPQHFGDGTRLSIL.

This clonotype came up a few times. The V and J genes are TRBV20-1 and TRBJ2-7; TRBD2 matches at 15 bases. The junction had 3 bases not matched to a gene; V was cut back by 4 bases and J by 5 bases. This CDR3 is 14 amino acids long. In germline, CDR1 is DFQATT, CDR2 SNEGSKA (reference sequence). The CDR3 region is CSATGTSGRHEQYF. CDR3 coding DNA: TGCAGTGCTACCGGGACTAGCGGGAGGCACGAGCAGTACTTC.

This clonotype occurred a few times. The chain joins TRBV29-1 to TRBJ2-3; no firm D call. CDR3 size: 12 residues. Germline V lookup: CDR1 SQVTM, CDR2 ANQGSEA. V was pared by 6 bases and J by 0 bases, with 7 bases between. The CDR3 coding sequence is TGCAGCGTCAAAAAGAGCACAGATACGCAGTATTTT. This sequence encodes CSVKKSTDTQYF.

This clonotype was seen a handful of times. V gene TRBV5-1 combines with J gene TRBJ2-2; no definite D call. In germline, CDR1 is SGHRS, CDR2 YFSETQ. The V end lost 7 bases, the J end lost 2 bases, and 12 bases lay between the germline ends. CDR3 length: 14 amino acids. The CDR3 is CASAFFTNTGELFF. The CDR3 region has the DNA TGCGCCAGCGCTTTCTTTACCAACACCGGGGAGCTGTTTTTT.

The chain employs TRBV9 and TRBJ2-5; TRBD2 aligns across 7 bases. CDR1 is SGDLS, CDR2 YYNGEE, per germline. The CDR3 is 15 residues long. V lost 0 bases, J lost 2 bases, and 4 bases stayed unmatched. The CDR3 coding sequence is TGTGCCAGCAGCGTAGAGGTCGGGAGGCAAGAGACCCAGTACTTC. It encodes CASSVEVGRQETQYF. The full variable domain, in which reference TRBV9 and TRBJ2-5 provide the parts outside the CDR3, is DSGVTQTPKHLITATGQRVTLRCSPRSGDLSVYWYQQSLDQGLQFLIQYYNGEERAKGNILERFSAQQFPDLHSELNLSSLELGDSALYFCASSVEVGRQETQYFGPGTRLLVL.

This clonotype was detected only a few times. This chain connects TRBV19 to TRBJ2-1; D gene ambiguous. This CDR3 region has 10 residues. V lost 10 bases, J lost 9 bases, and 10 bases lay in between. The germline V gene encodes CDR1 LNHDA and CDR2 SQIVND (reference sequence). CDR3 sequence (DNA): TGTGCCACTAAATCGGGTGAGCAGTTCTTC. This codes for CATKSGEQFF.

This clonotype showed up many times. This chain connects TRBV29-1 to TRBJ2-1; perhaps TRBD2 as D (5 bases). Per the germline V gene, CDR1 is SQVTM and CDR2 is ANQGSEA. The ends were cut back, 4 bases at V and 0 bases at J, with 7 bases in the middle. The CDR3 spans 13 residues. The CDR3 coding sequence is TGCAGCGTTGGACTAAGCTCCTACAATGAGCAGTTCTTC. This codes for CSVGLSSYNEQFF.

The rearrangement uses TRBV5-1 and TRBJ2-5, with TRBD2 matching over 11 bases. The CDR3 is 17 residues long. The V gene's germline CDR1 is SGHRS and CDR2 YFSETQ. J lost 0 bases, V lost 5 bases, and 9 bases had no gene match. The CDR3 loop is CASRSGLAALYQETQYF. DNA of the CDR3: TGCGCCAGCAGGTCGGGACTAGCGGCCCTGTACCAAGAGACCCAGTACTTC.

The sample holds a few counts of this clonotype. V gene TRBV7-9 combines with J gene TRBJ2-7, with D maybe TRBD1 (5 bases). This CDR3 contains 13 residues. CDR1 is SEHNR, CDR2 FQNEAQ, per germline (reference sequence). The V gene lost 5 bases and the J gene lost 1 base, with 9 bases spanning the gap. The chain's CDR3 is CASSPRQSYEQYV. CDR3 coding DNA: TGTGCCAGCAGCCCACGACAGTCCTACGAGCAGTACGTC.

This clonotype came up a few times. The chain is built from TRBV27 and TRBJ1-6; 7 positions match TRBD1. Trimming at V came to 3 bases and at J to 8 bases, leaving 1 base not matched to a gene. CDR3 length: 13 residues. Germline CDR1 and CDR2: MNHEY and SMNVEV (reference sequence). CDR3 bases: TGTGCCAGCAGTTTCCAGGGGGATTCACCCCTCCACTTT. Translating it yields CASSFQGDSPLHF.

At least ten counts were recorded for this clonotype. The chain combines TRBV12-3 or TRBV12-4 with TRBJ2-1; no definite D call. The germline V and J ends were trimmed by 3 bases and 10 bases, with 10 bases remaining between them. There are 12 residues in the CDR3. The CDR3 sequence: CASSFWAQEQFF. CDR3 in DNA: TGTGCCAGCAGTTTCTGGGCGCAAGAGCAGTTCTTC.

The chain is built from TRBV24-1 and TRBJ2-3; possibly TRBD1 for D (5 bases). The CDR3 sequence is 14 residues long. V was trimmed by 3 bases and J by 3 bases, leaving 9 bases between them. CDR1 and CDR2 (germline): KGHDR, SFDVKD. The CDR3 sequence is CATSDHRTTDTQYF. CDR3 bases: TGTGCCACCAGTGATCACAGGACGACAGATACGCAGTATTTT.

The chain is built from TRBV7-2 and TRBJ1-1; no clear D. V lost 3 bases to trimming and J lost 5 bases, with 13 bases between them. CDR3 length: 14 residues. Germline-derived CDR1 and CDR2 are SGHTA and FQGNSA. The CDR3 nucleotides read TGTGCCAGCAGCTTGGGCTGGGATAGGACTGAAGCTTTCTTT. Protein product: CASSLGWDRTEAFF.

Many counts were recorded for this clonotype. The rearrangement uses TRBV18 and TRBJ2-5; D is possibly TRBD1 (6 bases). This CDR3 region has 14 residues. Trimming stripped 4 bases from V and 2 bases from J, with 11 bases between. Germline V lookup: CDR1 KGHSH, CDR2 LQKENI. The DNA for the CDR3 is TGTGCCAGCTCACGAACAGGGTATCAAGAGACCCAGTACTTC. It specifies CASSRTGYQETQYF. The variable domain in full, completed from reference TRBV18 and TRBJ2-5, reads NAGVMQNPRHLVRRRGQEARLRCSPMKGHSHVYWYRQLPEEGLKFMVYLQKENIIDESGMPKERFSAEFPKEGPSILRIQQVVRGDSAAYFCASSRTGYQETQYFGPGTRLLVL.

This clonotype was detected many times. V gene TRBV12-3 or TRBV12-4 combines with J gene TRBJ2-5; no clear D gene. CDR3 length: 15 amino acids. V lost 9 bases, J lost 3 bases, and 20 bases lay in between. CDR3 coding DNA: TGTGCCAGTAGAAGCCTTGGTGTTGGGGAAGAGACCCAGTACTTC. Residues: CASRSLGVGEETQYF.

The chain links TRBV4-1 to TRBJ2-3; no reliable D call. The V gene lost 8 bases and the J gene lost 0 bases, with 15 bases spanning the gap. The CDR3 totals 15 residues. The germline gives CDR1 MGHRA, CDR2 YSYEKL. As DNA, the CDR3 is TGCGCCAGCCGCCTAGGGTTTGTAAGCACAGATACGCAGTATTTT. It specifies CASRLGFVSTDTQYF.

This clonotype was seen ten or more times. The V call is TRBV28, the J call TRBJ2-5; D may be TRBD2 (5 bases). This CDR3 contains 17 residues. Germline CDR1 and CDR2: MDHEN and SYDVKM. Trimming shortened V by 5 bases and J by 0 bases, and 19 bases separated the two germline ends. CDR3 bases: TGTGCCAGCAGTGGGGATAGCGAGGGAAGGAACCAAGAGACCCAGTACTTC. It yields the protein CASSGDSEGRNQETQYF.

The J gene is TRBJ1-4, the V gene TRBV6-5, with 11 bases fitting TRBD1. The CDR3 consists of 15 residues. After removal of 8 bases from V and 8 bases from J, the junction contained 10 bases not matched to a gene. Germline V CDR1 and CDR2: MNHEY, SVGAGI. The CDR3: CASSSIGTGGEKLFF. The CDR3 DNA sequence: TGTGCCAGCTCTTCAATCGGGACAGGGGGGGAAAAACTGTTTTTT.

This clonotype was counted a few times. The rearrangement uses TRBV29-1 and TRBJ2-2; possible D gene TRBD2, 6 bases. V was shortened by 5 bases and J by 2 bases, with 12 bases between the two germline ends. The CDR3 runs 14 residues. The germline V gene encodes CDR1 SQVTM and CDR2 ANQGSEA. CDR3 nucleotide sequence: TGCAGCGTTCGGCGGGGTGGCAACACCGGGGAGCTGTTTTTT. As protein: CSVRRGGNTGELFF.

The CDR3 nucleotides are TGTGCCATCAGTCCAGAGAGGGGGGAGCTGTTTTTT. This gives the protein CAISPERGELFF. The chain is built from TRBV10-3 and TRBJ2-2, with D unresolved. CDR1 and CDR2 (germline): ENHRY, SYGVKD. The CDR3 consists of 12 residues. Trimming pared 5 bases from V and 8 bases from J, leaving 9 bases between.

This clonotype occurred a few times. The V gene is TRBV6-5, the J gene TRBJ2-5; the D gene is possibly TRBD2 (5 bases). Germline V lookup: CDR1 MNHEY, CDR2 SVGAGI. V was cut by 5 bases and J by 4 bases, with 17 bases left in between. This CDR3 region has 15 residues. The DNA for the CDR3 is TGTGCCAGCAGTGCACGGACTGGGCTTCGAGAGACCCAGTACTTC. Translation gives CASSARTGLRETQYF.

This chain uses TRBV7-9 with TRBJ1-1; TRBD1 is a possible D gene (5 bases). Germline V CDR1 and CDR2: SEHNR, FQNEAQ (reference sequence). V gave up 5 bases and J gave up 1 base, with 23 bases separating them. The CDR3 spans 18 residues. CDR3 protein: CASSRRSMRDSSNTEAFF. The CDR3 DNA reads TGTGCCAGCAGCCGACGGTCGATGCGGGACTCTTCGAACACTGAAGCTTTCTTT.

This clonotype was seen at least ten times. The chain is built from TRBV27 and TRBJ2-1, with D unresolved. The CDR3 loop spans 11 amino acids. From germline, CDR1 is MNHEY and CDR2 SMNVEV (reference sequence). V lost 2 bases, J lost 9 bases, and 5 bases lay in between. CDR3 amino acids: CASSLGSEQFF. In nucleotides, the CDR3 is TGTGCCAGCAGTTTAGGAAGTGAGCAGTTCTTC.